What follows are 27 T cell receptor beta chains derived from one specimen sequenced in a study of blood T cell repertoires in COVID-19. The data were produced by immunoSEQ multiplex PCR, yet TCRdb's version contains in-frame clones alone and is incomplete. The data show about 180,000 clones, approximately 86% seen once. The sample was peripheral blood. The receptors were sampled from a man older than 75 with COVID-19, enrolled during active disease.

The chain couples TRBV4-1 to TRBJ1-3; perhaps TRBD1 as D (5 bases). The CDR3 has 15 residues. CDR1 is MGHRA, CDR2 YSYEKL, per germline. The V gene lost 0 bases and the J gene lost 3 bases, with 9 bases spanning the gap. The chain's CDR3 is CASSQDGALGNTIYF. The CDR3 DNA follows: TGCGCCAGCAGCCAAGATGGGGCACTTGGAAACACCATATATTTT.

This chain links TRBV19 with TRBJ2-1, with 13 bases aligning to TRBD2. The CDR3 contains 14 residues. With 7 bases clipped from V and 6 bases from J, the junction kept 3 bases outside the gene matches. Germline V gene data show CDR1 as LNHDA and CDR2 as SQIVND (reference sequence). The CDR3 region has the DNA TGTGCCAGTACCGGGACTAGCGGGATCAATGAGCAGTTCTTC. Translated, it gives CASTGTSGINEQFF.

The chain carries TRBV6-5 and TRBJ1-1, with 8 bases that match TRBD1. This CDR3 has 13 amino acids. Germline V gives CDR1 MNHEY, CDR2 SVGAGI. V shed 5 bases, J shed 4 bases, and the junction held 3 bases outside the gene matches. The CDR3 DNA is TGTGCCAGCAGTCTGACAGGGGCCACTGAAGCTTTCTTT. It translates to CASSLTGATEAFF.

CDR3 sequence reads: CASSVRPPGEKLFF. DNA for the CDR3: TGTGCCAGCAGTGTGCGGCCGCCGGGGGAAAAACTGTTTTTT. The gene calls are TRBV2 and TRBJ1-4; D remains unclear. This CDR3 is 14 amino acids long. Germline CDR1 reads SNHLY; CDR2 reads FYNNEI. V gave up 4 bases and J gave up 8 bases, with 14 bases separating them.

The chain carries TRBV5-1 and TRBJ2-7, with 7 bases lining up with TRBD2. CDR1 is SGHRS, CDR2 YFSETQ, per germline. Germline trimming cut 7 bases from V and 0 bases from J; bases unmatched to any gene: 7. The CDR3 runs to 14 residues. The CDR3 coding sequence is TGCGCCAGCCGTGGGGGGGAGAGCTCCTACGAGCAGTACTTC. This gives the protein CASRGGESSYEQYF.

The gene calls are TRBV4-2 and TRBJ2-1; TRBD1 might be the D (5 bases). With 1 base removed from V and 0 bases from J, the gap between germline ends came to 10 bases. The V gene's germline CDR1 is LGHNA and CDR2 YNFKEQ. The CDR3 has 16 residues. In DNA form, the CDR3 reads TGTGCCAGCAGCCAAGTGGGGCCCAGCTCCTACAATGAGCAGTTCTTC. Its translation: CASSQVGPSSYNEQFF.

The chain carries TRBV11-1 and TRBJ2-1; D not certain. The germline CDR1 and CDR2 sequences are SGHAT and FQDESV (reference sequence). This CDR3 spans 16 amino acids. V dropped 3 bases and J dropped 4 bases, with 16 bases sitting between them. The CDR3 here is CASSFGKSSLYNEQFF. DNA of the CDR3: TGTGCCAGCAGCTTCGGTAAGAGTAGCCTTTACAATGAGCAGTTCTTC. Full variable domain (remainder filled in from reference TRBV11-1 and TRBJ2-1): EAEVAQSPRYKITEKSQAVAFWCDPISGHATLYWYRQILGQGPELLVQFQDESVVDDSQLPKDRFSAERLKGVDSTLKIQPAELGDSAMYLCASSFGKSSLYNEQFFGPGTRLTVL.

This rearrangement joins TRBV6-5 to TRBJ1-5, with D perhaps TRBD1 (6 bases). With 0 bases removed from V and 4 bases from J, the gap between germline ends came to 10 bases. Germline values: CDR1 MNHEY, CDR2 SVGAGI. CDR3 size: 15 residues. Here the CDR3 DNA reads TGTGCCAGCAGTTACTCCGTGGGGGCGAATCAGCCCCAGCATTTT. It is translated as CASSYSVGANQPQHF.

This chain uses TRBV4-2 with TRBJ2-7, with 10 bases identical to TRBD2. Germline lookup yields CDR1 LGHNA and CDR2 YNFKEQ. With 4 bases clipped from V and 7 bases from J, the junction kept 10 bases outside the gene matches. This CDR3 spans 15 amino acids. The CDR3 reads CASSPEAGGPREQYF. As DNA, the CDR3 is TGTGCCAGCAGCCCCGAAGCGGGGGGGCCTCGGGAGCAGTACTTC.

The gene calls are TRBV10-3 and TRBJ2-2, with 8 bases aligning to TRBD1. Germline V CDR1 and CDR2: ENHRY, SYGVKD. Unmatched junction bases numbered 7, after V lost 6 bases and J lost 1 base. The CDR3 runs to 16 residues. CDR3 DNA: TGTGCCATCAGCACCTCCGGGACAGGGAACACCGGGGAGCTGTTTTTT. This gives the protein CAISTSGTGNTGELFF.

The chain uses TRBV19 and TRBJ1-5; 7 bases are a match to TRBD1. Germline assignment: CDR1 LNHDA and CDR2 SQIVND (reference sequence). The CDR3 contains 16 residues. V trimming: 1 base; J trimming: 4 bases; junction bases outside the gene matches: 7. CDR3 residues: CASSIGGGQRNQPQHF. As DNA, the CDR3 is TGTGCCAGTAGTATAGGAGGGGGACAGAGAAATCAGCCCCAGCATTTT.

This clone is deemed medium-sized. The J gene is TRBJ2-2, the V gene TRBV27; the match to TRBD2 covers 14 bases. CDR3 length: 17 amino acids. Germline V lookup: CDR1 MNHEY, CDR2 SMNVEV (reference sequence). The V segment lost 4 bases and the J segment 7 bases; nucleotides outside the gene matches: 8. The CDR3 here is CASSSTPGLAGVGELFF. The CDR3 DNA reads as TGTGCCAGCAGTTCCACACCGGGACTAGCGGGGGTCGGGGAGCTGTTTTTT.

J is TRBJ1-4 and V is TRBV27, with 10 bases aligning to TRBD1. CDR3 length equals 15 residues. Per the germline V gene, CDR1 is MNHEY and CDR2 is SMNVEV (reference sequence). The J segment lost 5 bases and the V segment lost 6 bases, leaving 6 bases of the junction unmatched. DNA of the CDR3: TGTGCCAGCAGGGAGAGGGGACAGGGGAATGAAAAACTGTTTTTT. This sequence encodes CASRERGQGNEKLFF.

The chain is built from TRBV12-3 or TRBV12-4 and TRBJ1-1; 7 bases fit TRBD1. The J segment lost 7 bases and the V segment lost 1 base, leaving 3 bases of the junction unmatched. This CDR3 is built from 13 residues. The CDR3, as DNA: TGTGCCAGCAGTTTAGTAGGGGGCGGTGAAGCTTTCTTT. As protein: CASSLVGGGEAFF.

The gene calls are TRBV3-1 (or the pseudogene TRBV3-2) and TRBJ1-5; weak D call: TRBD1 (5 bases). V was cut by 0 bases and J by 7 bases, with 10 bases left in between. CDR3 length: 14 residues. CDR1 and CDR2 from the germline V gene are LGHDT and YNNKEL (reference sequence). The CDR3, as DNA: TGTGCCAGCAGCCAAGATTGGCAGGGCCAGCCCCAGCATTTT. Translating it yields CASSQDWQGQPQHF.

DNA for the CDR3: TGTGCCAGCAGCCCCACGACCTCCGGGACAGGGTGGTACGAGCAGTACTTC. Translation gives CASSPTTSGTGWYEQYF. This chain connects TRBV5-6 to TRBJ2-7, with TRBD1 matching 9 bases. The CDR3 covers 17 residues. The J segment lost 4 bases and the V segment lost 4 bases, leaving 15 bases of the junction unmatched. Germline V gene data show CDR1 as SGHDT and CDR2 as YYEEEE.

The rearrangement links TRBV19 to TRBJ1-5, with D uncertain. The CDR3 spans 13 residues. Trimming stripped 5 bases from V and 6 bases from J, with 11 bases between. Per the germline V gene, CDR1 is LNHDA and CDR2 is SQIVND (reference sequence). The CDR3 loop is CASSFSGGQPQHF. The CDR3 bases are TGTGCCAGTAGTTTCTCAGGTGGTCAGCCCCAGCATTTT.

J is TRBJ1-4 and V is TRBV2, with D maybe TRBD1 (6 bases). This CDR3 has 14 amino acids. The V end lost 6 bases, the J end lost 8 bases, and 16 bases lay between the germline ends. Germline lookup yields CDR1 SNHLY and CDR2 FYNNEI. CDR3 in amino acids: CASRRDTQGEKLFF. For the CDR3, the DNA is TGTGCCAGCAGGAGGGACACCCAAGGAGAAAAACTGTTTTTT.

The rearrangement uses TRBV7-2 and TRBJ1-3; D is undetermined. The CDR3 is 13 residues long. The V end was cut by 6 bases, the J end by 1 base, with 7 bases between. The germline V gene encodes CDR1 SGHTA and CDR2 FQGNSA. The CDR3 region has the DNA TGTGCCAGCAGTCTCTCTTCTGGAAACACCATATATTTT. Its protein is CASSLSSGNTIYF.

This chain joins TRBV25-1 and TRBJ1-6; maybe TRBD1 (5 bases). The V and J ends lost 8 bases and 10 bases respectively, with 15 bases between them. Germline V gives CDR1 MGHDK, CDR2 SYGVNS. The CDR3 sequence is 13 residues long. CDR3 protein: CASRAGQASPLHF. CDR3 nucleotides: TGTGCCAGCCGGGCAGGGCAAGCCTCACCCCTCCACTTT.

The J gene is TRBJ1-2, the V gene TRBV28; 10 positions match TRBD1. Germline CDR1 and CDR2: MDHEN and SYDVKM. The CDR3 covers 17 residues. V shed 7 bases, J shed 2 bases, and the junction held 13 bases outside the gene matches. The CDR3 nucleotides read TGTGCCAGCATAACACCGACGCCGGGACAGGGGAACTATGGCTACACCTTC. It encodes CASITPTPGQGNYGYTF.

The V gene is TRBV6-5, the J gene TRBJ2-7; 10 bases are shared with TRBD1. The germline gives CDR1 MNHEY, CDR2 SVGAGI. CDR3 length: 13 residues. With V trimmed by 8 bases and J by 7 bases, 8 bases remained unmatched. CDR3 sequence: CASEGQGLWEQYF. CDR3 bases: TGTGCCAGCGAGGGACAGGGGCTATGGGAGCAGTACTTC.

The V call is TRBV19, the J call TRBJ2-7, with 9 nucleotides matching TRBD1. Germline-derived CDR1 and CDR2 are LNHDA and SQIVND (reference sequence). V shed 2 bases, J shed 1 base, and the junction held 6 bases outside the gene matches. This CDR3 has 16 residues. This CDR3 is CASSITAGTGSYEQYF. In DNA form, the CDR3 reads TGTGCCAGTAGTATAACTGCCGGGACAGGGTCCTACGAGCAGTACTTC.

This sequence joins TRBV9 and TRBJ1-1; D may be TRBD1 (6 bases). The V and J ends lost 0 bases and 12 bases respectively, with 15 bases between them. This CDR3 has 13 residues. In germline, CDR1 is SGDLS, CDR2 YYNGEE. This CDR3 reads CASSVDPGTMTFF. CDR3 bases: TGTGCCAGCAGCGTAGATCCCGGGACAATGACTTTCTTT.

The chain recombines TRBV5-1 with TRBJ1-2; possibly TRBD1 for D (5 bases). Germline CDR1 SGHRS, CDR2 YFSETQ. Trimming took 4 bases from V and 6 from J, leaving 16 bases between them. CDR3 length equals 14 residues. Here the CDR3 reads CASSNAGFKDGYTF. In DNA, the CDR3 is TGCGCCAGCAGCAACGCAGGGTTTAAGGATGGCTACACCTTC.

This chain uses TRBV2 with TRBJ2-7; no clear D gene. V was cut by 8 bases and J by 1 base, with 12 bases left in between. Germline-derived CDR1 and CDR2 are SNHLY and FYNNEI. The CDR3 has 13 residues. CDR3 loop: CASRLTGSYEQYF. Here the CDR3 DNA reads TGTGCCAGCCGTTTAACCGGTTCCTACGAGCAGTACTTC.

This chain links TRBV28 with TRBJ1-6, with 7 bases fitting TRBD1. Germline V gene sequence: CDR1 MDHEN, CDR2 SYDVKM. After removal of 5 bases from V and 12 bases from J, the junction contained 13 bases not matched to a gene. The CDR3 covers 15 residues. The CDR3 sequence is CASSLTSPRGEPLHF. The CDR3 bases are TGTGCCAGCAGTCTCACCTCCCCCAGGGGGGAACCCCTCCACTTT.